This T cell receptor (beta chain) was captured in a study of brain T cells in children with intractable seizures. Study observations and caveats: Pre-surgery blood may have been undersampled, hiding some clones. Viral specificity was inferred only from CDR3 similarity; HCMV serostatus was unknown.

This table comes from immunoSEQ multiplex PCR, and its TCRdb copy is limited to in-frame clones, with some not included. The top ten hold approximately 0.38% of the sample, which has about 64,000 clones, about 96% seen once. Unmatched junction bases numbered 4, after V lost 4 bases and J lost 0 bases. Per the germline V gene, CDR1 is SGDLS and CDR2 is YYNGEE. The CDR3 sequence is 15 residues long. Only cases whose brain tissue showed the highest T cell transcript signatures were sequenced. Before surgery, patients took at least one anti-epileptic drug. Remarks on this clone: No antigen is known for it. The same CDR3 arises from other DNA sequences in this sample as well.

The sample was peripheral blood, taken at surgery. This receptor was identified in a boy under two years old with focal cortical dysplasia and intractable seizures. The rearrangement links TRBV9 to TRBJ2-1, with 7 bases fitting TRBD2. Here the CDR3 reads CASSPSGSSYNEQFF. CDR3 sequence (DNA): TGTGCCAGCAGCCCTAGCGGAAGCTCCTACAATGAGCAGTTCTTC.